This T cell receptor (beta chain) was sequenced for a study of blood T cell repertoires in COVID-19. Study-level background: Samples representing acute and convalescent COVID-19 were sourced from the United States, Italy and Spain.

The protocol was immunoSEQ multiplex PCR, while the TCRdb copy is restricted to in-frame clones and leaves out a portion. The sample yields some 250,000 clones, roughly 79% seen once. Enrolled through a virtual design, the participants were between 18 and 89 years of age and came from approximately 25 US areas. Participants reported their clinical history, and cohort assignment relied on those reports. CDR3 size: 15 residues. The ends lost 6 bases at V and 2 bases at J; junction bases unmatched: 5. Germline assignment: CDR1 SGHDT and CDR2 YYEEEE. Sequencing used PBMCs or T cells enriched from blood (not recorded which). The TCR originated in a middle-aged man who had recovered from COVID-19. The chain joins TRBV5-6 to TRBJ2-5, with TRBD2 matching 12 bases. The CDR3 protein is CASTGTSGPQETQYF. The CDR3 coding sequence is TGTGCCAGCACCGGGACTAGCGGGCCTCAAGAGACCCAGTACTTC. Complete variable domain (other parts from reference TRBV5-6 and TRBJ2-5): DAGVTQSPTHLIKTRGQQVTLRCSPKSGHDTVSWYQQALGQGPQFIFQYYEEEERQRGNFPDRFSGHQFPNYSSELNVNALLLGDSALYLCASTGTSGPQETQYFGPGTRLLVL.